Sequencing of this T cell receptor (beta chain) was carried out in a study of response to subunit inactivated influenza vaccine. General observations from the study: The authors offered the suggestion that each seasonal influenza vaccination recruits few new T cells.

This CDR3 has 20 amino acids. CDR1 and CDR2 from the germline V gene are LGHNA and YSLEER. Losses at the gene ends were 0 bases for V and 0 bases for J; bases not matched to a gene: 8. TCRdb independently ran MiXCR on the RT-PCR reads; one entry per CDR3 protein. The sample shows 500,000 to 600,000 distinct CDR3 sequences, 16% of them seen only once. Turning to this clonotype: Antigen: not known.

The sequence came from a man aged 50 to 75 who received an inactivated influenza vaccine. This material consisted of CD4+ T cells sorted from PBMCs, taken 23 to 25 months after vaccination. This rearrangement joins TRBV4-3 to TRBJ2-3, with 14 bases identical to TRBD2. The CDR3: CASSQDQTSGRDASTDTQYF. As DNA, the CDR3 is TGCGCCAGCAGCCAAGATCAGACTAGCGGGAGGGATGCTAGCACAGATACGCAGTATTTT.